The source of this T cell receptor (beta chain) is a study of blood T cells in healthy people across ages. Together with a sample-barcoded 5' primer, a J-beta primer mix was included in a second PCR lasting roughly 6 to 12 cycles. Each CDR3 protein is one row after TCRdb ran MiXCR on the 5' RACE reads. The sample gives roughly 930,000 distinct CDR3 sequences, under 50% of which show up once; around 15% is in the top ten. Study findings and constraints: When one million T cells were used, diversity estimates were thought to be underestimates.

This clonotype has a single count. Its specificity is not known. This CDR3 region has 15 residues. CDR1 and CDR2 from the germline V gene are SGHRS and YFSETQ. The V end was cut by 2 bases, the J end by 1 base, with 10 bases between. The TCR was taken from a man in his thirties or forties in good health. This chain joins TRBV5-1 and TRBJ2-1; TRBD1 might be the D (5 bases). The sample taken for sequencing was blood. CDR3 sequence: CASSFMDISYNEQFF. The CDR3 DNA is TGCGCCAGCAGCTTCATGGACATTTCCTACAATGAGCAGTTCTTC.